The source of this T cell receptor beta chain is a study of shared clonotypes between healthy human individuals. Deep was the level used in running the assay. The table came from immunoSEQ multiplex PCR; TCRdb's copy has only in-frame clones and leaves some out. Of millions of clones listed, roughly 96% are singletons. The CDR3 spans 16 residues. The V gene end was trimmed by 6 bases and the J gene end by 1 base; junction bases not matched to a gene: 7. Germline V gene lookup returns CDR1 ENHRY and CDR2 SYGVKD. The chain joins TRBV10-3 to TRBJ2-2; TRBD2 matches at 8 bases. The specimen was naive CD4+ T cells sorted from blood. The sample's subset: CD45RA+ positively selected. This receptor was obtained from a man younger than 35 in good health. The CDR3 protein is CAISPREGLNTGELFF. CDR3 bases: TGTGCCATCAGCCCCCGGGAGGGGCTGAACACCGGGGAGCTGTTTTTT.